One sample yielded the 30 T cell receptor beta chains listed below, sequenced in a study of blood T cells in healthy people across ages. Primed by a sample-barcoded 5' primer and a J-beta primer mix, a second PCR proceeded for 7 to 11 cycles. TCRdb passed the 5' RACE reads through MiXCR, listing each CDR3 protein once. The data show about 750,000 distinct CDR3 sequences, with approximately 55% seen just once and roughly 40% held by the top ten. Material: blood. All receptors derive from an elderly man in good health.

This clonotype appeared many times. The J gene is TRBJ2-5, the V gene TRBV29-1, with unresolved D. V was trimmed by 3 bases and J by 5 bases, leaving 10 bases between them. CDR1 SQVTM and CDR2 ANQGSEA come from the germline V gene. The CDR3 is 12 amino acids. CDR3 sequence (DNA): TGCAGCGTTGAGTATCTGGGGGAGACCCAGTACTTC. Its protein is CSVEYLGETQYF.

This rearrangement joins TRBV6-4 to TRBJ2-1; TRBD1 or TRBD2 may be the D gene (5 bases each). CDR3 length: 15 amino acids. Trimming pared 6 bases from V and 3 bases from J, leaving 15 bases between. Germline V CDR1 and CDR2: MRHNA, SNTAGT. The CDR3 reads CASSRDLGVYNEQFF. The DNA for the CDR3 is TGTGCCAGCAGCCGGGACCTAGGGGTCTACAATGAGCAGTTCTTC.

This chain joins TRBV5-1 and TRBJ2-5; 9 positions agree with TRBD1. V trimming: 3 bases; J trimming: 5 bases; junction bases outside the gene matches: 11. The CDR3 has 16 residues. Germline values: CDR1 SGHRS, CDR2 YFSETQ. CDR3 region: CASSSSSTGGWETQYF. The CDR3, as DNA: TGCGCCAGCAGCTCCTCGTCGACAGGGGGTTGGGAGACCCAGTACTTC.

The chain links TRBV20-1 to TRBJ2-3; TRBD2 is a possible D gene (7 bases). The V gene lost 1 base and the J gene lost 0 bases, with 23 bases spanning the gap. The CDR3 is 19 residues long. The germline gives CDR1 DFQATT, CDR2 SNEGSKA (reference sequence). CDR3 in amino acids: CSARAGGRPLGGSTDTQYF. DNA for the CDR3: TGCAGTGCTAGAGCGGGGGGCAGGCCTCTCGGGGGTAGCACAGATACGCAGTATTTT.

This clonotype was counted only a few times. The rearrangement links TRBV29-1 to TRBJ2-7, with 7 bases aligning to TRBD2. Germline values: CDR1 SQVTM, CDR2 ANQGSEA. Trimming cost V 5 bases and J 1 base; bases outside gene matches: 17. This CDR3 region has 17 residues. The CDR3 sequence: CSVTSRPAASGSYEQYF. CDR3 DNA sequence: TGCAGCGTTACTTCCCGCCCGGCTGCTAGCGGATCCTACGAGCAGTACTTC.

This clonotype was recorded a few times. The chain uses TRBV3-1 and TRBJ1-2, with D unclear. Trimming left V 1 base short and J 7 bases short, with 10 bases between. Germline V gives CDR1 LGHDT, CDR2 YNNKEL (reference sequence). The CDR3 is made up of 13 amino acids. CDR3 coding DNA: TGTGCCAGCAGCCAAGTGGTGGCATCTGGCTACACCTTC. Translating gives CASSQVVASGYTF. Full variable domain (remainder filled in from reference TRBV3-1 and TRBJ1-2): DTAVSQTPKYLVTQMGNDKSIKCEQNLGHDTMYWYKQDSKKFLKIMFSYNNKELIINETVPNRFSPKSPDKAHLNLHINSLELGDSAVYFCASSQVVASGYTFGSGTRLTVV.

V gene TRBV20-1 combines with J gene TRBJ2-1, with 12 bases that match TRBD2. With 0 bases clipped from V and 8 bases from J, the junction kept 11 bases outside the gene matches. CDR1 DFQATT and CDR2 SNEGSKA come from the germline V gene (reference sequence). This CDR3 is 17 amino acids long. CDR3 residues: CSARDISGLAGRDEQFF. CDR3 sequence (DNA): TGCAGTGCTAGAGATATTTCCGGACTAGCGGGAAGGGATGAGCAGTTCTTC.

The V and J genes are TRBV20-1 and TRBJ1-1; TRBD1 is a possible D gene (5 bases). Germline V gene data show CDR1 as DFQATT and CDR2 as SNEGSKA (reference sequence). V lost 2 bases and J 2 bases, leaving 12 bases between the germline ends. The CDR3 contains 14 residues. CDR3 bases: TGCAGTGCTAGATACGGGGCAGGAAACACTGAAGCTTTCTTT. This encodes CSARYGAGNTEAFF.

The chain employs TRBV7-2 and TRBJ2-1; either TRBD1 or TRBD2 may fit D (6 bases each). The CDR3 contains 13 residues. Germline V gene sequence: CDR1 SGHTA, CDR2 FQGNSA. With 6 bases removed from V and 6 bases from J, the gap between germline ends came to 12 bases. The CDR3 DNA follows: TGTGCCAGCAGGAGGGGGGCGACCAATGAGCAGTTCTTC. It codes for CASRRGATNEQFF.

V gene TRBV11-1 combines with J gene TRBJ2-1; TRBD1 agrees at 9 bases. V shed 6 bases, J shed 4 bases, and the junction held 10 bases outside the gene matches. Germline values: CDR1 SGHAT, CDR2 FQDESV (reference sequence). The CDR3 length is 16 residues. CDR3 protein: CASRSSRDRAYNEQFF. The CDR3 nucleotides are TGTGCCAGCAGAAGTTCGAGGGACAGGGCATACAATGAGCAGTTCTTC.

The CDR3: CASSLAPGGHYGYTF. The CDR3 DNA reads as TGTGCCAGCAGCTTAGCTCCAGGGGGCCACTATGGCTACACCTTC. The chain employs TRBV11-2 and TRBJ1-2; 8 bases are a match to TRBD1. V lost 1 base, J lost 3 bases, and 4 bases stayed unmatched. The germline V gene has CDR1 SGHAT and CDR2 FQNNGV. CDR3 length equals 15 residues.

The rearrangement joins TRBV9 to TRBJ2-1; TRBD2 matches 14 bases. Germline V lookup: CDR1 SGDLS, CDR2 YYNGEE. The junction had 14 bases not matched to a gene; V was cut back by 9 bases and J by 9 bases. The CDR3 spans 16 residues. The DNA for the CDR3 is TGTGCCACCAAGGCCCCCGGGACTAGCGGGAGCGGTGAGCAGTTCTTC. Amino acids: CATKAPGTSGSGEQFF.

The V and J genes are TRBV30 and TRBJ1-5; 8 nucleotides align to TRBD1. CDR3 length: 15 residues. V trimming: 0 bases; J trimming: 4 bases; junction bases outside the gene matches: 5. Germline CDR1 reads GTSNPN; CDR2 reads SVGIG (reference sequence). CDR3 DNA: TGTGCCTGGAGTGTAGGACAGGGTATTAATCAGCCCCAGCATTTT. Its translation: CAWSVGQGINQPQHF.

The chain has TRBV20-1 and TRBJ2-1; 10 bases align to TRBD2. CDR1 is DFQATT and CDR2 is SNEGSKA in the germline V gene (reference sequence). With 2 bases clipped from V and 0 bases from J, the junction kept 16 bases outside the gene matches. This CDR3 is 20 amino acids long. Here the CDR3 reads CSARTPSLAGQTSSYNEQFF. For the CDR3, the DNA is TGCAGTGCTAGAACCCCATCACTAGCGGGGCAGACTTCCTCCTACAATGAGCAGTTCTTC.

This chain links TRBV29-1 with TRBJ2-7; 7 bases are shared with TRBD2. Germline assignment: CDR1 SQVTM and CDR2 ANQGSEA. The junction had 14 bases not matched to a gene; V was cut back by 6 bases and J by 0 bases. This CDR3 comprises 16 residues. DNA for the CDR3: TGCAGCGTAGGGCGGGGAGGGACTACCAGCTCCTACGAGCAGTACTTC. Amino acid sequence: CSVGRGGTTSSYEQYF.

This clonotype has ten or more counts. The chain uses TRBV6-5 and TRBJ2-7, with D perhaps TRBD1 (5 bases). Trimming cost V 6 bases and J 5 bases, with 17 bases left between them. Germline V CDR1 and CDR2: MNHEY, SVGAGI. The length of the CDR3 is 14 residues. The CDR3 reads CASSPDSVIHEQYF. The CDR3 DNA reads TGTGCCAGCAGCCCCGACAGCGTAATCCACGAGCAGTACTTC.

V gene TRBV5-1 combines with J gene TRBJ2-2; a possible D gene is TRBD2 (6 bases). Looked up from germline, CDR1 is SGHRS and CDR2 is YFSETQ. There are 15 residues in the CDR3. V lost 5 bases to trimming and J lost 5 bases, with 16 bases between them. The CDR3 nucleotides read TGCGCCAGCAGGGTGGTGGTAGCGGAGACCGGGGAGCTGTTTTTT. This gives the protein CASRVVVAETGELFF.

The chain is built from TRBV2 and TRBJ2-7; 7 bases are a match to TRBD2. The CDR3 covers 16 residues. V lost 7 bases, J lost 3 bases, and 15 bases stayed unmatched. Looked up from germline, CDR1 is SNHLY and CDR2 is FYNNEI. The CDR3 region has the DNA TGTGCCAGCACTTTCGGCCTCGGCGGGAGTCTCTACGAGCAGTACTTC. It specifies CASTFGLGGSLYEQYF.

This rearrangement joins TRBV12-3 or TRBV12-4 to TRBJ2-6; D is unresolved. V lost 8 bases and J lost 2, with 4 bases in between. This CDR3 contains 12 residues. The CDR3 DNA reads TGTGCCAGCTCAACTGGGGCCAACGTCCTGACTTTC. It translates to CASSTGANVLTF.

The rearrangement links TRBV20-1 to TRBJ2-1; the match to TRBD2 covers 9 bases. CDR3 length equals 16 residues. Trimming at V came to 3 bases and at J to 7 bases, leaving 13 bases not matched to a gene. Germline V gene data show CDR1 as DFQATT and CDR2 as SNEGSKA (reference sequence). The CDR3 reads CSAREGASGILNEQFF. The CDR3 coding sequence is TGCAGTGCTAGGGAAGGGGCTAGCGGGATCCTGAATGAGCAGTTCTTC.

In nucleotides, the CDR3 is TGCAGTTCCAACCGGGACCCAGACGAGCAGTACTTC. This codes for CSSNRDPDEQYF. The chain is built from TRBV20-1 and TRBJ2-5; D may be TRBD1 or TRBD2 (5 bases each). The J call is in doubt because the DNA end fits TRBJ2-7 better. Germline V CDR1 and CDR2: DFQATT, SNEGSKA (reference sequence). The CDR3 extends over 12 amino acids.

The V call is TRBV12-3 or TRBV12-4, the J call TRBJ1-2; D not resolved. The CDR3 loop spans 12 amino acids. Trimming removed 4 bases at V and 5 bases at J, with 8 bases between. The CDR3 loop is CASSSGVYGYTF. The CDR3, as DNA: TGTGCCAGCAGTTCGGGAGTTTATGGCTACACCTTC.

V gene TRBV6-5 combines with J gene TRBJ2-7, with D possibly matching TRBD2 (5 bases). The germline V gene encodes CDR1 MNHEY and CDR2 SVGAGI. Deletions cut 6 bases from V and 5 bases from J, with 8 bases between. The CDR3 has 11 amino acids. The CDR3 nucleotides read TGTGCCAGCAGCACTAGGCACGAGCAGTACTTC. Residues: CASSTRHEQYF.

The chain employs TRBV11-2 and TRBJ2-5, with 14 bases identical to TRBD2. The germline gives CDR1 SGHAT, CDR2 FQNNGV. The CDR3 covers 17 residues. Trimming at V came to 5 bases and at J to 11 bases, leaving 16 bases not matched to a gene. CDR3: CASSPRTSGRLYNEQYF. The CDR3 DNA sequence: TGTGCCAGCAGCCCTCGGACTAGCGGGAGGCTATACAATGAGCAGTACTTC.

In this sample, this clonotype turned up a few times. The chain joins TRBV20-1 to TRBJ2-7; D possibly matches TRBD1 or TRBD2 (5 bases each). Germline assignment: CDR1 DFQATT and CDR2 SNEGSKA (reference sequence). V lost 5 bases to trimming and J lost 2 bases, with 13 bases between them. CDR3 size: 13 residues. CDR3: CSALRDGPYEQYF. The CDR3 DNA reads as TGCAGTGCTTTACGGGACGGTCCCTACGAGCAGTACTTC.

This clonotype was recorded a few times. The rearrangement joins TRBV6-5 to TRBJ2-1; a possible D gene is TRBD2 (5 bases). CDR3 length equals 13 residues. CDR1 and CDR2 from the germline V gene are MNHEY and SVGAGI. Trimming pared 6 bases from V and 4 bases from J, leaving 10 bases between. The CDR3 loop reads CASREDGYNEQFF. CDR3 bases: TGTGCCAGCAGGGAGGACGGATACAATGAGCAGTTCTTC.

The genes are TRBV20-1 and TRBJ1-1; D might be TRBD1 (5 bases). V lost 6 bases and J 1 base, leaving 12 bases between the germline ends. The CDR3 sequence is 13 residues long. CDR1 DFQATT and CDR2 SNEGSKA come from the germline V gene (reference sequence). This CDR3 is CSARDEGNTEAFF. CDR3 coding DNA: TGCAGTGCGAGGGACGAGGGGAACACTGAAGCTTTCTTT.

The rearrangement links TRBV6-5 to TRBJ2-2, with D perhaps matching TRBD1 (5 bases). The CDR3 has 14 amino acids. Germline V CDR1 and CDR2: MNHEY, SVGAGI. V gave up 2 bases and J gave up 6 bases, with 10 bases separating them. The CDR3 loop is CASSYAGYSGELFF. The CDR3 DNA reads TGTGCCAGCAGTTACGCAGGGTACTCCGGGGAGCTGTTTTTT.

Concerning this clonotype itself: This could be a read error, since a much larger clone is one nucleotide away. CDR3 coding DNA: TGTGCCAGCAGCGCCGGGAGATTCTACGAGCAGTACTTC. Its protein is CASSAGRFYEQYF. This chain uses TRBV9 with TRBJ2-4; D is possibly TRBD2 (6 bases). Matching the DNA end better, TRBJ2-7 makes the J call doubtful. This CDR3 is 13 amino acids long. Germline V gives CDR1 SGDLS, CDR2 YYNGEE.

This clonotype was counted between two and nine times. CDR3 coding DNA: TGTGCCAGCAGCTTACTAGGGGGAGTGACCTACGAGCAGTACTTC. It codes for CASSLLGGVTYEQYF. V is TRBV7-9 and J is TRBJ2-7; perhaps TRBD1 as D (6 bases). Trimming left V 2 bases short and J 2 bases short, with 13 bases between. Germline lookup yields CDR1 SEHNR and CDR2 FQNEAQ (reference sequence). The CDR3 extends over 15 amino acids.